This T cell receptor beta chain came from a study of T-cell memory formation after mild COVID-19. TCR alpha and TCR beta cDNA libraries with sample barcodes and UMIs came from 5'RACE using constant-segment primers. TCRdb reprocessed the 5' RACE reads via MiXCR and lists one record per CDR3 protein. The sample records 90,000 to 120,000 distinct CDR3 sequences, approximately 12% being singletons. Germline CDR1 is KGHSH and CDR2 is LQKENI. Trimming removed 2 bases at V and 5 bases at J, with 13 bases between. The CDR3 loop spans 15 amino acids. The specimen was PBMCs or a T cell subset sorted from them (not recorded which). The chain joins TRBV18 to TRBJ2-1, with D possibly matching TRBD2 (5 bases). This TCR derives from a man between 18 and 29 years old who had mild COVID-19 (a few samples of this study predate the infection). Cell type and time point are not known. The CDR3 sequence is CASSPAAGEHNEQFF. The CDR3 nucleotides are TGTGCCAGCTCACCAGCGGCCGGGGAGCACAATGAGCAGTTCTTC.